This TCR beta chain was observed in a study of blood T cells in healthy people across ages (dated by TCRdb to between 2014 and 2017). For the study in its entirety: Template switching captured roughly one uniquely barcoded TCR beta cDNA molecule per two T cells in model experiments. Using deep sequencing normalized with unique cDNA molecular identifiers, the study measured how TCR beta repertoire diversity changes with age. Four age groups were formed from the donors: young (average roughly 16 years), middle-aged (approximately 40), aged (around 62) and long-lived (roughly 88). To avoid experimental bias, donors of different ages were distributed randomly across sequencing lanes. Using the same blood draw, the study looked at two additional independent replicas of 1 million unique cDNA reads for two donors, one aged 18 to 30 and the other aged 80 or older.

The CDR3 runs 16 amino acids, cysteine and phenylalanine included. CDR3 DNA is the only sequence kept; it has 48 bases, read in frame from the first base. Reading the germline V gene gives CDR1 SGHVS and CDR2 FNYEAQ. The V end loses 1 base and the J end loses 3 bases, and a stretch of 10 bases separates them. What the research found in general, with its limitations: As age increased, observed TCR beta diversity per million T cells dropped in a roughly linear way, and a significant reduction was already evident by age 40. Because donor CMV infection status was unknown, age-related changes in expanded clonotypes were potentially confounded. Estimates of total diversity based on one million sequenced T cells were considered lower bounds and underestimates. Compared with the aged group, the long-lived group had more naive CD4+ T cells, fewer expanded clones and increased TCR diversity, suggesting age selection. Because profiling used bulk unsorted PBMCs, naive and antigen-experienced compartments could not be compared conclusively. Observed TCR beta diversity correlated strongly with the percentage of naive T cells measured by flow cytometry.

About this clonotype itself: No antigen is known for it. No much larger clone exists at a distance of one base, and base qualities are not known.

Systemically healthy Caucasian individuals from Russia, around 38 in total and aged about 6 to 100 years, were included as donors. Each donor gave ten milliliters of peripheral blood, collected into EDTA-treated Vacutainer tubes. PBMCs were isolated by Ficoll-Paque density-gradient centrifugation, with at least 7 million obtained per sample. Total RNA, at least 5.5 micrograms per sample, was extracted from PBMCs with Trizol reagent. The percentages of naive CD45RAhigh/CD27high T cells were determined by flow cytometry on a PBMC aliquot from every donor. The library was made by 5' RACE. Instrument used: Illumina HiSeq 2500. A second roughly 6 to 11 cycle PCR used a sample-barcoded 5' primer and a J-beta primer mix. A template-switch 5' adaptor carrying 12 random nucleotides introduced a unique molecular identifier onto each TCR beta cDNA molecule. Each sample yielded at least 2.5 million CDR3-containing paired-end reads. First-strand cDNA synthesis was performed from all RNA using the Mint cDNA synthesis kit, with priming by a TRBC-specific oligonucleotide. After uracil-DNA glycosylase treatment, a first 18-cycle PCR used universal primers M1SS and BC2_uni_R on all cDNA. The study's own analysis went as follows. Each sample was normalized by randomly selecting 1 million high-quality reads, each carrying a distinct molecular identifier. Reads with shared molecular identifiers were discarded instead of being binned into consensus sequences. CDR3 identification, clonotype clustering and error correction used MiTCR with a Q25 quality threshold and the strictest error-elimination algorithm. A nonparametric unseen species model with Euler transformation was used to estimate lower-bound total TCR beta diversity. TCRdb ran its own pipeline on the public reads, namely fastp trimming at Q25 and MiXCR clone calling, and kept in-frame beta chains. Each entry is one CDR3 protein sequence, shown with its most common DNA and genes. The V and J calls come from TCRdb's annotation, not from the publication. The sample has approximately 1,100,000 distinct CDR3 sequences on record, around 45% of them singletons. Under 20% of the sample belongs to the ten largest clones.

Specimen: blood. This chain is built from TRBV7-6 and TRBJ2-6; the D gene may be TRBD1 or TRBD2, since each aligns over 5 bases. The TCR was taken from a woman aged 55-70 years in good health. This receptor carries the CDR3 CASSLVGASGANVLTF. The nucleotide sequence is given as TGTGCCAGCAGCTTAGTCGGGGCGAGTGGGGCCAACGTCCTGACTTTC.